This T cell receptor (beta chain) was profiled in a study of control samples from healthy donors and cancer patients. Trimming took off 0 bases at V and 0 bases at J, with 8 bases between the two ends. Germline lookup yields CDR1 SGHRS and CDR2 YFSETQ. This CDR3 has 15 amino acids. Libraries were prepared by immunoSEQ multiplex PCR; TCRdb keeps only in-frame clonotypes and omits some of them. The data contain 29,000 or so clones, 70% to 90% of them singletons. The source material was formalin-fixed, paraffin-embedded tissue. The V call is TRBV5-1, the J call TRBJ2-3; tentative D call: TRBD2 (5 bases). This clonotype was sampled from a female donor with melanoma. Written as DNA, the CDR3 is TGCGCCAGCAGCTTGGGAGGGATAAGCACAGATACGCAGTATTTT. Its protein product is CASSLGGISTDTQYF.